Below are 30 T cell receptor beta chains sequenced from a single sample in a study of shared clonotypes between healthy human individuals. Libraries were prepared by immunoSEQ multiplex PCR; TCRdb keeps only in-frame clonotypes and omits some of them. This repertoire shows fewer than 550,000 clones, about 80% found once; its top ten account for under 15%. Sequenced sample: PBMCs. Receptor source: a woman aged 35 to 49 in good health. Some clones in this sample may be carry-over from other donors' samples.

This chain's CDR3 is CASRLGGRLYEQYF. The CDR3 DNA reads TGTGCCAGCAGGCTCGGCGGGAGGCTCTACGAGCAGTACTTC. The chain joins TRBV28 to TRBJ2-7, with TRBD2 identical over 8 bases. V was pared by 6 bases and J by 3 bases, with 7 bases of the junction left unmatched. In germline, CDR1 is MDHEN, CDR2 SYDVKM. CDR3 length: 14 residues.

The chain couples TRBV6-1 to TRBJ1-2; D remains unclear. There are 14 residues in the CDR3. CDR1 MNHNS and CDR2 SASEGT come from the germline V gene. V dropped 2 bases and J dropped 6 bases, with 13 bases sitting between them. The CDR3 here is CASSELMVGDGYTF. CDR3 coding DNA: TGTGCCAGCAGTGAACTGATGGTAGGCGATGGCTACACCTTC.

This chain connects TRBV9 to TRBJ1-2; 9 bases map to TRBD1. Unmatched junction bases numbered 6, after V lost 3 bases and J lost 3 bases. The CDR3 is 15 amino acids. CDR1 is SGDLS, CDR2 YYNGEE, per germline. CDR3 bases: TGTGCCAGCAGCGATTCGGGACAGGGATACTATGGCTACACCTTC. The encoded protein is CASSDSGQGYYGYTF.

This clone has a handful of counts. The chain combines TRBV7-2 with TRBJ1-1, with D perhaps TRBD1 (5 bases). Germline V CDR1 and CDR2: SGHTA, FQGNSA. The CDR3 covers 14 residues. V was shortened by 4 bases and J by 1 base, with 10 bases between the two germline ends. CDR3 nucleotides: TGTGCCAGCAGCTCGGGACGGTGGAACACTGAAGCTTTCTTT. It codes for CASSSGRWNTEAFF.

Comments on this clone: This is likely an artifact of a read error, given a far larger clone one base away. The same CDR3 also results from other DNA sequences found in this sample. The chain combines TRBV5-6 with TRBJ2-3; unclear D gene. Germline V gene sequence: CDR1 SGHDT, CDR2 YYEEEE. Trimming took off 4 bases at V and 0 bases at J, with 0 bases between the two ends. The CDR3 totals 11 residues. The CDR3 nucleotides read TGTGCCAGCAGCAGCACAGATACGCAGTATTTT. It yields the protein CASSSTDTQYF.

V is TRBV5-4 and J is TRBJ2-3, with D unresolved. V was cut by 3 bases and J by 2 bases, with 10 bases left in between. Germline CDR1 and CDR2: SGHNT and YYREEE (reference sequence). This CDR3 has 14 amino acids. Here the CDR3 reads CASSYHTITDTQYF. The CDR3 region has the DNA TGTGCCAGCAGCTATCACACGATCACAGATACGCAGTATTTT.

V is TRBV20-1 and J is TRBJ1-4; the D is unclear. CDR1 and CDR2 (germline): DFQATT, SNEGSKA (reference sequence). The CDR3 covers 11 residues. The V end lost 7 bases, the J end lost 8 bases, and 11 bases lay between the germline ends. CDR3 protein: CSVTYGEKLFF. The CDR3 DNA sequence: TGCAGTGTTACTTATGGGGAAAAACTGTTTTTT.

The V gene is TRBV6-5, the J gene TRBJ2-1, with a tentative D call TRBD2 (5 bases). Germline-derived CDR1 and CDR2 are MNHEY and SVGAGI. V was trimmed by 8 bases and J by 9 bases, leaving 23 bases between them. This CDR3 comprises 15 residues. DNA of the CDR3: TGTGCCAGCTCCGGTGGCATCACAAGCGGCTTTGAGCAGTTCTTC. Translating it yields CASSGGITSGFEQFF.

J is TRBJ2-4 and V is TRBV2; 14 bases agree with TRBD2. Germline V gene lookup returns CDR1 SNHLY and CDR2 FYNNEI. V gave up 6 bases and J gave up 8 bases; unmatched junction bases: 6. The CDR3 has 15 residues. The DNA of the CDR3 is TGTGCCAGCAGCGGACTAGCGGGAGGTGGGGACATTCAGTACTTC. Its translation: CASSGLAGGGDIQYF.

The chain has TRBV2 and TRBJ2-7; 9 nucleotides line up with TRBD1. The ends lost 8 bases at V and 2 bases at J; junction bases unmatched: 7. Germline lookup yields CDR1 SNHLY and CDR2 FYNNEI. The CDR3 loop spans 14 amino acids. CDR3 DNA sequence: TGTGCCAGCGTCCCGGGACAGGGTACCTACGAGCAGTACTTC. It encodes CASVPGQGTYEQYF. The complete variable domain, with remaining parts taken from reference TRBV2 and TRBJ2-7, reads EPEVTQTPSHQVTQMGQEVILRCVPISNHLYFYWYRQILGQKVEFLVSFYNNEISEKSEIFDDQFSVERPDGSNFTLKIRSTKLEDSAMYFCASVPGQGTYEQYFGPGTRLTVT.

With respect to this clone: The same CDR3 is also encoded by other DNA sequences in this sample. This chain joins TRBV18 and TRBJ2-7; no clear D gene. The V and J ends lost 3 bases and 4 bases respectively, with 4 bases between them. The CDR3 consists of 11 residues. CDR1 is KGHSH and CDR2 is LQKENI in the germline V gene. CDR3 in DNA: TGTGCCAGCTCACCGGGGTACGAGCAGTACTTC. It codes for CASSPGYEQYF.

V usage is TRBV28 and J usage is TRBJ2-3; TRBD2 agrees at 11 bases. Germline V gives CDR1 MDHEN, CDR2 SYDVKM. This CDR3 spans 16 amino acids. The trim removed 11 bases at V and 0 bases at J, leaving 10 bases unmatched. CDR3 loop: CAAGTSGVTSTDTQYF. In nucleotides, the CDR3 is TGTGCCGCCGGGACTAGCGGTGTTACTAGCACAGATACGCAGTATTTT.

The chain employs TRBV27 and TRBJ2-1; 7 positions agree with TRBD2. Trimming cost V 6 bases and J 2 bases; bases outside gene matches: 4. Germline loops: CDR1 MNHEY, CDR2 SMNVEV (reference sequence). The CDR3 has 14 amino acids. The CDR3, as DNA: TGTGCCAGCAGACAGCGGGGTGCCTACAATGAGCAGTTCTTC. Translating it yields CASRQRGAYNEQFF.

The genes are TRBV10-3 and TRBJ2-7; 8 bases align to TRBD1. CDR3 size: 13 residues. Germline V gene data show CDR1 as ENHRY and CDR2 as SYGVKD. Unmatched junction bases numbered 7, after V lost 7 bases and J lost 5 bases. The chain's CDR3 is CAITQGARNEQYF. Written as DNA, the CDR3 is TGTGCCATCACCCAGGGGGCGAGAAACGAGCAGTACTTC.

This clone has a single count. This chain joins TRBV6-6 and TRBJ2-3; no clear D gene. V lost 0 bases, J lost 3 bases, and 10 bases lay in between. The CDR3 is 15 amino acids. The germline V gene encodes CDR1 MNHNY and CDR2 SVGAGI (reference sequence). The CDR3 here is CASSYSFSSTDTQYF. The CDR3 DNA reads TGTGCCAGCAGTTACTCGTTCTCATCGACAGATACGCAGTATTTT.

V usage is TRBV6-4 and J usage is TRBJ2-7, with TRBD2 identical over 8 bases. The CDR3 runs to 18 residues. In germline, CDR1 is MRHNA, CDR2 SNTAGT. Trimming at V came to 0 bases and at J to 7 bases, leaving 17 bases not matched to a gene. The CDR3 DNA sequence: TGTGCCAGCAGTGACTCACCCGCCGGGGGGGGACGGGGGATGGAGCAGTACTTC. It translates to CASSDSPAGGGRGMEQYF.

This chain links TRBV7-9 with TRBJ1-2; D gene uncertain. Germline loops: CDR1 SEHNR, CDR2 FQNEAQ (reference sequence). V was cut by 1 base and J by 1 base, with 13 bases left in between. The CDR3 consists of 16 residues. The CDR3 loop reads CASSLVVSSINYGYTF. The CDR3 region has the DNA TGTGCCAGCAGCTTAGTAGTCAGCTCCATTAACTATGGCTACACCTTC.

V and J are TRBV21-1 and TRBJ2-1; TRBD2, as called in the table, went unchecked against the DNA. TRBV21-1 is a pseudogene locus. The CDR3 totals 17 residues. The CDR3 coding sequence is TGTGCCAGCAGCAAAGAGGTAGCAGGACTTGCCTACAATGAGCAGTTCTTC. Amino acid sequence: CASSKEVAGLAYNEQFF.

V and J are TRBV7-8 and TRBJ1-1, with 9 positions matching TRBD1. Germline-derived CDR1 and CDR2 are SGHVS and FQNEAQ. The length of the CDR3 is 15 residues. Trimming removed 5 bases from V and 5 bases from J; junction bases left unmatched: 9. The CDR3 here is CASSATGTGRTEAFF. CDR3 in DNA: TGTGCCAGCAGCGCCACCGGGACAGGGAGAACTGAAGCTTTCTTT.

This rearrangement joins TRBV7-6 to TRBJ2-5, with TRBD2 matching over 7 bases. Germline lookup yields CDR1 SGHVS and CDR2 FNYEAQ. The CDR3 is made up of 16 amino acids. J gave up 5 bases and V 5 bases, and 14 bases lay outside the gene matches. The CDR3 loop reads CASSPSGGRVRETQYF. CDR3 DNA: TGTGCCAGCAGCCCCTCGGGGGGTAGGGTGAGGGAGACCCAGTACTTC.

The J gene is TRBJ1-1, the V gene TRBV19; D gene ambiguous. V was trimmed by 6 bases and J by 5 bases, leaving 10 bases between them. The germline gives CDR1 LNHDA, CDR2 SQIVND (reference sequence). The length of the CDR3 is 12 residues. The CDR3 DNA reads as TGTGCCAGTAGCATAAGTCGGACTGAAGCTTTCTTT. Amino acids: CASSISRTEAFF.

As concerns this clone: At the DNA level, this CDR3 is encoded by other sequences in the same sample as well. J is TRBJ1-4 and V is TRBV5-6, with D uncertain. The germline V gene encodes CDR1 SGHDT and CDR2 YYEEEE. The CDR3 is made up of 11 amino acids. Between the trimmed V and J ends, which lost 0 bases and 8 bases, there was a span of 2 bases. The DNA for the CDR3 is TGTGCCAGCAGCTTGGGAGAAAAACTGTTTTTT. Its protein is CASSLGEKLFF.

The V and J genes are TRBV7-3 and TRBJ2-7; a weak D match, TRBD2 (5 bases). This CDR3 has 13 amino acids. Germline V gene sequence: CDR1 SGHTA, CDR2 FQGTGA. V was clipped by 3 bases and J by 0 bases, with 6 bases between them. In DNA form, the CDR3 reads TGTGCCAGCAGCTTGGGAGACTCCTACGAGCAGTACTTC. This sequence encodes CASSLGDSYEQYF.

Only one count was recorded for this clone. The chain joins TRBV11-2 to TRBJ1-2; D ambiguous. This CDR3 has 14 amino acids. Germline-derived CDR1 and CDR2 are SGHAT and FQNNGV. The V and J ends lost 3 bases and 7 bases respectively, with 15 bases between them. In DNA form, the CDR3 reads TGTGCCAGCAGCTTTAGAGGGTCGATTGGTGGCTACACCTTC. Residues: CASSFRGSIGGYTF.

V and J are TRBV19 and TRBJ1-2; 8 bases line up with TRBD1. V shed 4 bases, J shed 4 bases, and the junction held 5 bases outside the gene matches. Germline values: CDR1 LNHDA, CDR2 SQIVND (reference sequence). There are 14 residues in the CDR3. CDR3 in amino acids: CASSTDRASYGYTF. CDR3 DNA: TGTGCCAGTAGTACGGACAGGGCCTCCTATGGCTACACCTTC. Combining the CDR3 with reference TRBV19 and TRBJ1-2 gives the whole variable domain DGGITQSPKYLFRKEGQNVTLSCEQNLNHDAMYWYRQDPGQGLRLIYYSQIVNDFQKGDIAEGYSVSREKKESFPLTVTSAQKNPTAFYLCASSTDRASYGYTFGSGTRLTVV.

The chain joins TRBV9 to TRBJ2-1, with TRBD2 as a possible D gene (6 bases). The length of the CDR3 is 16 residues. Germline CDR1 is SGDLS and CDR2 is YYNGEE. V lost 3 bases to trimming and J lost 0 bases, with 13 bases between them. This CDR3 is CASSAQLAFSYNEQFF. CDR3 coding DNA: TGTGCCAGCAGCGCACAACTAGCATTCTCCTACAATGAGCAGTTCTTC.

This chain links TRBV7-9 with TRBJ1-4; no firm D call. With 5 bases removed from V and 13 bases from J, the gap between germline ends came to 14 bases. The V gene's germline CDR1 is SEHNR and CDR2 FQNEAQ (reference sequence). The CDR3 loop spans 12 amino acids. The CDR3 region has the DNA TGTGCCAGCAGCGCCTTGGAAGGGAGACTGTTTTTT. It specifies CASSALEGRLFF.

This clone appeared a single time. The V gene is TRBV7-9, the J gene TRBJ2-3; D not certain. This CDR3 region has 13 residues. Trimming took 5 bases from V and 6 from J, leaving 12 bases between them. Germline assignment: CDR1 SEHNR and CDR2 FQNEAQ (reference sequence). The CDR3 DNA reads TGTGCCAGCAGCCCCAGTACTTCCGATACGCAGTATTTT. It is translated as CASSPSTSDTQYF.

In its sample, this clone was seen a few times. The V gene is TRBV5-4, the J gene TRBJ1-1; D not resolved. This CDR3 contains 13 residues. Trimming pared 3 bases from V and 0 bases from J, leaving 6 bases between. The germline V gene encodes CDR1 SGHNT and CDR2 YYREEE (reference sequence). For the CDR3, the DNA is TGTGCCAGCAGCTCGGCCTTGAACACTGAAGCTTTCTTT. It is translated as CASSSALNTEAFF.

CDR3 coding DNA: TGTGCCAGCAGGGGAATACAGGGTACCCGGAACACCGGGGAGCTGTTTTTT. Translation gives CASRGIQGTRNTGELFF. The chain has TRBV7-6 and TRBJ2-2; possibly TRBD1 for D (6 bases). Trimming removed 6 bases from V and 1 base from J, with 18 bases in between. This CDR3 comprises 17 residues. The germline CDR1 and CDR2 sequences are SGHVS and FNYEAQ.